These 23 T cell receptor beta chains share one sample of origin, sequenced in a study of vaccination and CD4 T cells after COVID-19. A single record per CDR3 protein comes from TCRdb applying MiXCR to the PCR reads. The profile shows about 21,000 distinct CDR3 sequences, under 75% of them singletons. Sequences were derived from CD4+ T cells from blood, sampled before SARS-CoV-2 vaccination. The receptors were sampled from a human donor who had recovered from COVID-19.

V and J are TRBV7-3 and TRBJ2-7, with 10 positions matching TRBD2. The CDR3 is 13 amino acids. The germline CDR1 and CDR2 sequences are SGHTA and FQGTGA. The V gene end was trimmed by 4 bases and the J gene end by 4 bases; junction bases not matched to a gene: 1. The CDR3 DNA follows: TGTGCCAGCAGCTCGACTAGCGGGTACGAGCAGTACTTC. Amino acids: CASSSTSGYEQYF.

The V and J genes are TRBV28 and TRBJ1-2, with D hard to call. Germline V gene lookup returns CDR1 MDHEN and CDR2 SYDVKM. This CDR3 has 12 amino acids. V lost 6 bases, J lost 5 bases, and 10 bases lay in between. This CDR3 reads CASSPTQYGYTF. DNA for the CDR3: TGTGCCAGCAGCCCTACTCAATATGGCTACACCTTC.

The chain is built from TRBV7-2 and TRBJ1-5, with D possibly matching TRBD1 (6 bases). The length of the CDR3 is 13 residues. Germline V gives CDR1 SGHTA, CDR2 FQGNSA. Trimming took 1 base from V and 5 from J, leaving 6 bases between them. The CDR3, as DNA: TGTGCCAGCAGCTTAGACAGGGATCAGCCCCAGCATTTT. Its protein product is CASSLDRDQPQHF.

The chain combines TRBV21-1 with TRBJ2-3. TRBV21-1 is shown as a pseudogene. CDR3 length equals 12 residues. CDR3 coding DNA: TGTGCCAGCCAATTGCCGAGGTTCAGGCTGTATTTT. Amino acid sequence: CASQLPRFRLYF.

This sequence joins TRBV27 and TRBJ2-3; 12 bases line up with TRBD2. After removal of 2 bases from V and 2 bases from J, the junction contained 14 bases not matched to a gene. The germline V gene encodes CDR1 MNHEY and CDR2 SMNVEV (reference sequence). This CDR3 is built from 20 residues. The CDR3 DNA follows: TGTGCCAGCAGTTTAAATTTCTGGACTAGCGGGATCCACCACACAGATACGCAGTATTTT. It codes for CASSLNFWTSGIHHTDTQYF.

The CDR3, as DNA: TGTGCCAGCAGTTTAATGGGGGGCTCGACTAAATACGAGCAGTACTTC. Translating gives CASSLMGGSTKYEQYF. The gene calls are TRBV6-5 and TRBJ2-7; tentatively, D is TRBD1 or TRBD2 (6 bases each). CDR3 length: 16 amino acids. Trimming took 4 bases from V and 4 from J, leaving 20 bases between them. Germline CDR1 and CDR2: MNHEY and SVGAGI.

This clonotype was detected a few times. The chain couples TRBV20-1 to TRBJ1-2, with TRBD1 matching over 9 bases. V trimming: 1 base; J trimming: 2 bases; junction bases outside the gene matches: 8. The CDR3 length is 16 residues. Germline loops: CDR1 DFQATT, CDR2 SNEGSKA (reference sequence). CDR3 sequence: CSARALTGTGNYGYTF. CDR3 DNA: TGCAGTGCTAGAGCCTTGACCGGGACAGGGAACTATGGCTACACCTTC.

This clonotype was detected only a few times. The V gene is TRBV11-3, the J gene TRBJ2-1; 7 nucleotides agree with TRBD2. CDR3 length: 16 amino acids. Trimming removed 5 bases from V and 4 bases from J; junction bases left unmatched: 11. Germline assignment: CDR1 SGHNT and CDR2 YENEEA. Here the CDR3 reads CASSPRGASGYNEQFF. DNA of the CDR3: TGTGCCAGCAGCCCCCGCGGGGCTAGCGGATACAATGAGCAGTTCTTC.

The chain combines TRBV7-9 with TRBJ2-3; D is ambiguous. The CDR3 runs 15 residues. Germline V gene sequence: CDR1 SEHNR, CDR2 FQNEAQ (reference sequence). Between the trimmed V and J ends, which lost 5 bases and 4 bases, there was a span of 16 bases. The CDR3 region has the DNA TGTGCCAGCAGCCTAAGAGGCCCCTCGCCAGATACGCAGTATTTT. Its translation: CASSLRGPSPDTQYF. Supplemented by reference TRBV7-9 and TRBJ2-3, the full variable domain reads DTGVSQNPRHKITKRGQNVTFRCDPISEHNRLYWYRQTLGQGPEFLTYFQNEAQLEKSRLLSDRFSAERPKGSFSTLEIQRTEQGDSAMYLCASSLRGPSPDTQYFGPGTRLTVL.

The CDR3 sequence is CASSSSGEYNSPLHF. The CDR3 DNA reads TGTGCCAGCAGCTCCTCGGGAGAGTATAATTCACCCCTCCACTTT. This rearrangement joins TRBV11-2 to TRBJ1-6; D is unresolved. The germline V and J ends were trimmed by 4 bases and 4 bases, with 11 bases remaining between them. Germline V CDR1 and CDR2: SGHAT, FQNNGV. The CDR3 runs 15 residues.

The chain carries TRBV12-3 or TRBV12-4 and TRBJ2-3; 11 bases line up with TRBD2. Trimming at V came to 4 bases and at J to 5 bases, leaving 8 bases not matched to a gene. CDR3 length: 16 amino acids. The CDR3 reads CASSSLAGGPVDTQYF. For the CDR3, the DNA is TGTGCCAGCAGTTCCTTAGCGGGAGGGCCTGTAGATACGCAGTATTTT.

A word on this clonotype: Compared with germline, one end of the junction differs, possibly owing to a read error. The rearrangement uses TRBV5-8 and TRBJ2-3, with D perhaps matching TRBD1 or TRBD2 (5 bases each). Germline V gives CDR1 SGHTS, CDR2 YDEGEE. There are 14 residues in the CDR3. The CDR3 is CASRLGEEADTQYF. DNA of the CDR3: TGTGCCAGCAGGTTGGGGGAAGAGGCAGATACGCAGTATTTT.

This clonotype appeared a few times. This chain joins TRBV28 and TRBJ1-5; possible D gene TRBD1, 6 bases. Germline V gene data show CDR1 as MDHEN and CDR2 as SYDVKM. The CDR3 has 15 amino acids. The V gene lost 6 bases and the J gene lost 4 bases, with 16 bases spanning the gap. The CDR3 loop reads CASSPGGTNNQPQHF. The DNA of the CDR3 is TGTGCCAGCAGCCCCGGCGGGACAAATAATCAGCCCCAGCATTTT.

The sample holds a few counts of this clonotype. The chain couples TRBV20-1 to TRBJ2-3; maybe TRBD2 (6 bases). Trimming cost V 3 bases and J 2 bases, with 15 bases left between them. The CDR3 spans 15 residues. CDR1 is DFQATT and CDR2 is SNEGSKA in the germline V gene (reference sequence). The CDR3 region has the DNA TGCAGTGCTAGGGAGGGAGCTAGCGCCACAGATACGCAGTATTTT. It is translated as CSAREGASATDTQYF.

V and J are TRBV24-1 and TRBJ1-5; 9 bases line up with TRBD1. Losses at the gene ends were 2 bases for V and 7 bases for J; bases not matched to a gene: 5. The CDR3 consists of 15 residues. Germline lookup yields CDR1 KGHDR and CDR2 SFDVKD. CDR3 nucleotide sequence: TGTGCCACCAGTGATTCGGGACAGGGTAGGCAGCCCCAGCATTTT. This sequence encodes CATSDSGQGRQPQHF.

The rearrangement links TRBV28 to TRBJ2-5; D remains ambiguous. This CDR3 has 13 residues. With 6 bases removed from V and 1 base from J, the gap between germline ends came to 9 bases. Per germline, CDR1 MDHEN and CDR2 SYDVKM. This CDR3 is CASRGRLQETQYF. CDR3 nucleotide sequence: TGTGCCAGCAGGGGTCGGCTCCAAGAGACCCAGTACTTC.

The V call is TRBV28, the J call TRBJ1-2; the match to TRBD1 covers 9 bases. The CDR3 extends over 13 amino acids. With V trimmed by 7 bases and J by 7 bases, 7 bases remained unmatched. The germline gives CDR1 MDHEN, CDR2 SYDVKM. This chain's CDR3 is CASTLQGALGYTF. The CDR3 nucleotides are TGTGCCAGCACCCTACAGGGGGCGCTTGGCTACACCTTC.

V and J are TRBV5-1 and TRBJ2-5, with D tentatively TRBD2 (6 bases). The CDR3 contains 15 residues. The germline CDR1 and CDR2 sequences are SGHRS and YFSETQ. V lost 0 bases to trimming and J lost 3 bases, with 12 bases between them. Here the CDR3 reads CASSLEWGVEETQYF. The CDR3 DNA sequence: TGCGCCAGCAGCTTGGAATGGGGGGTGGAAGAGACCCAGTACTTC.

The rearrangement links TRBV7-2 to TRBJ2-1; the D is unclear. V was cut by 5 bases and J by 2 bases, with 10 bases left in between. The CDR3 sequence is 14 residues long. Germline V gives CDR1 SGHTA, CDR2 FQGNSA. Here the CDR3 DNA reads TGTGCCAGCAGCCCTCCGGCAACCTACAATGAGCAGTTCTTC. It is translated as CASSPPATYNEQFF.

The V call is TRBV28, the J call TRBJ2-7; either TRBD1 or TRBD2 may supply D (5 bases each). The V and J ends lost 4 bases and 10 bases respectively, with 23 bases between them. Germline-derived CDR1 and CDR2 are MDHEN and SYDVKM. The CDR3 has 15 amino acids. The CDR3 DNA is TGTGCCAGCAGTTCCCCGAAGGGACGGATGGAAATACAGTACTTC. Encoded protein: CASSSPKGRMEIQYF.

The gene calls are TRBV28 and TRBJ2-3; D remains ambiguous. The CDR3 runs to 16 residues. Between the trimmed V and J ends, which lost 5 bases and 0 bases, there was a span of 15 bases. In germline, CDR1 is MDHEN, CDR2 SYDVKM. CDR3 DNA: TGTGCCAGCAGTCCCATGAAGTTCCCTAGCACAGATACGCAGTATTTT. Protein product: CASSPMKFPSTDTQYF.

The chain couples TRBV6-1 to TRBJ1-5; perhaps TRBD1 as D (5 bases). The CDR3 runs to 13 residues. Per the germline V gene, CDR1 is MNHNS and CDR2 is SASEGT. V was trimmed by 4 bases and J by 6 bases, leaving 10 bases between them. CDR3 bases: TGTGCCAGCAGTGCACAGGCAAGTCAGCCCCAGCATTTT. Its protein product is CASSAQASQPQHF.

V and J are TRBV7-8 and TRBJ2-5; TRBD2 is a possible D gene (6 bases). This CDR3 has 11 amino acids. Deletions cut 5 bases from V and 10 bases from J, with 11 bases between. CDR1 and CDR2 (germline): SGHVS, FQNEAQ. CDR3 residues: CASSQLGGQYF. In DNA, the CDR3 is TGTGCCAGCAGCCAGTTGGGGGGCCAGTACTTC.